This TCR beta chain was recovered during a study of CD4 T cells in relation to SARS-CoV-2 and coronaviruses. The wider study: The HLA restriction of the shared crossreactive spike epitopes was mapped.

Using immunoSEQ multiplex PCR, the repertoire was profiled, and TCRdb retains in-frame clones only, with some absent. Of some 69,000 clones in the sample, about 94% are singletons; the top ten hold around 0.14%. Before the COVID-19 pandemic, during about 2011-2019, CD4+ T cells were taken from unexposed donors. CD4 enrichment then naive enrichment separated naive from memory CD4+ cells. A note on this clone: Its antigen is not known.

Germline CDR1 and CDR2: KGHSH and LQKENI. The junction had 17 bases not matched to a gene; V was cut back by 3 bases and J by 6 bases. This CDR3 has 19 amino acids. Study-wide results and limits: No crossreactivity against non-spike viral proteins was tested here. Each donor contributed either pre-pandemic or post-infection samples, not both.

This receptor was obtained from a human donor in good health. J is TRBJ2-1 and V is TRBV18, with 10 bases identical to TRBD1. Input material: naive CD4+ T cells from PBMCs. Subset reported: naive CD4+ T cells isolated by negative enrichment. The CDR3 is CASSPGQGVRLAGVNEQFF. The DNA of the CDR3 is TGTGCCAGCTCACCCGGACAGGGGGTGCGTCTAGCAGGTGTCAATGAGCAGTTCTTC.